This T cell receptor (beta chain) was recovered during a study of molecular identifiers for immune sequencing clone quantification. Naive CD8 T cells, phenotype CD8+CD4-CCR7+CD45RA+, were sorted. This clonotype was picked up many times. TCRdb re-called the PCR reads through MiXCR, storing one row per CDR3 protein. The table lists around 320,000 distinct CDR3 sequences, about 22% of them singletons. The receptor was isolated from a human donor in good health. Some libraries in this study had Jurkat cell RNA spiked in. The specimen sequenced was naive CD8+ T cells from blood, with Jurkat cell RNA spiked in. Noted subset: FACS-sorted CD8+CD4-CCR7+CD45RA+ naive T cells.

The CDR3 coding sequence is TGTGCCAGCAGTTCCTCAGGGGGCGAGCAGTACTTC. Translation gives CASSSSGGEQYF. The chain joins TRBV28 to TRBJ2-7, with 7 bases identical to TRBD1. The CDR3 length is 12 residues. The germline CDR1 and CDR2 sequences are MDHEN and SYDVKM. V shed 4 bases, J shed 6 bases, and the junction held 3 bases outside the gene matches.